These 14 T cell receptor beta chains share one sample of origin, sequenced in a study of CD8+ T cells in alopecia areata. This sample's treatment: oral pan-JAK inhibitor, 5-10 mg twice daily. Extracted RNA was reverse transcribed, and the resulting cDNA served as sequencing template. Sequenced by immunoSEQ multiplex PCR; TCRdb stores in-frame clones only, minus some. The repertoire includes around 170,000 clones, approximately 51% of them detected once, and 10% sits in the top ten. This specimen was CD8+ T cells sorted from blood, taken at approximately week 52, from a patient treated with tofacitinib. The receptors stem from a human donor with alopecia areata.

This clone occurred once. The chain uses TRBV27 and TRBJ2-7; D is possibly TRBD1 (5 bases). Germline CDR1 and CDR2: MNHEY and SMNVEV (reference sequence). Trimming left V 8 bases short and J 6 bases short, with 17 bases between. The CDR3 runs 13 residues. The CDR3 loop is CASGFSRVPEQYF. For the CDR3, the DNA is TGTGCCAGCGGCTTCTCCAGGGTTCCCGAGCAGTACTTC.

This clone appeared a few times. The chain recombines TRBV18 with TRBJ1-4; D gene unclear. Trimming removed 4 bases from V and 3 bases from J, with 9 bases in between. This CDR3 has 14 residues. Germline V gene data show CDR1 as KGHSH and CDR2 as LQKENI. The CDR3, as DNA: TGTGCCAGCTCACGCCCGGCCGCTAATGAAAAACTGTTTTTT. The encoded protein is CASSRPAANEKLFF.

The chain is built from TRBV5-6 and TRBJ2-5; TRBD1 matches at 7 bases. Trimming removed 4 bases from V and 6 bases from J; junction bases left unmatched: 12. This CDR3 region has 15 residues. Germline CDR1 and CDR2: SGHDT and YYEEEE. CDR3 sequence reads: CASSEVQGEAKTQYF. CDR3 coding DNA: TGTGCCAGCAGCGAGGTGCAGGGGGAAGCGAAGACCCAGTACTTC.

This sequence joins TRBV19 and TRBJ2-6; D remains unclear. The CDR3 extends over 15 amino acids. Trimming took 4 bases from V and 0 from J, leaving 7 bases between them. Germline V gene lookup returns CDR1 LNHDA and CDR2 SQIVND (reference sequence). Written as DNA, the CDR3 is TGTGCCAGTAGTACCCAAAGCTCTGGGGCCAACGTCCTGACTTTC. As protein: CASSTQSSGANVLTF.

The CDR3 loop reads CASSLMGDSYEQYF. The CDR3, as DNA: TGTGCCAGCAGCTTAATGGGGGATTCCTACGAGCAGTACTTC. This chain connects TRBV13 to TRBJ2-7, with D perhaps TRBD1 or TRBD2 (5 bases each). Germline CDR1 and CDR2: PRHDT and FYEKMQ (reference sequence). The ends were cut back, 2 bases at V and 1 base at J, with 9 bases in the middle. This CDR3 has 14 residues. Drawing the rest from reference TRBV13 and TRBJ2-7, the complete variable domain is AAGVIQSPRHLIKEKRETATLKCYPIPRHDTVYWYQQGPGQDPQFLISFYEKMQSDKGSIPDRFSAQQFSDYHSELNMSSLELGDSALYFCASSLMGDSYEQYFGPGTRLTVT.

A few counts support this clone. The chain couples TRBV14 to TRBJ2-1, with D possibly being TRBD2 (6 bases). V was cut by 4 bases and J by 0 bases, with 19 bases left in between. This CDR3 is built from 18 residues. Per germline, CDR1 SGHDN and CDR2 FVKESK. CDR3 nucleotides: TGTGCCAGCAGCCCCCCCGAGTTTGGGGGGAACTCCTACAATGAGCAGTTCTTC. This sequence encodes CASSPPEFGGNSYNEQFF.

This chain links TRBV6-5 with TRBJ1-5; 7 bases line up with TRBD1. Germline-derived CDR1 and CDR2 are MNHEY and SVGAGI. The CDR3 is 15 residues long. V lost 6 bases, J lost 2 bases, and 7 bases stayed unmatched. CDR3 protein: CASRPQGNGNQPQHF. The CDR3, as DNA: TGTGCCAGCAGGCCACAGGGGAATGGCAATCAGCCCCAGCATTTT.

CDR3 loop: CASSLAREMNTEAFF. CDR3 DNA sequence: TGCGCCAGCAGCTTGGCGAGGGAGATGAACACTGAAGCTTTCTTT. The V gene is TRBV5-1, the J gene TRBJ1-1; D is uncertain. The CDR3 spans 15 residues. The V gene's germline CDR1 is SGHRS and CDR2 YFSETQ. Trimming shortened V by 0 bases and J by 0 bases, and 9 bases separated the two germline ends.

The rearrangement links TRBV10-3 to TRBJ2-5; D not resolved. Germline CDR1 and CDR2: ENHRY and SYGVKD. V was trimmed by 5 bases and J by 0 bases, leaving 13 bases between them. This CDR3 contains 15 residues. The CDR3, as DNA: TGTGCCATCAGTCCCTTTGCTTCAAACCAAGAGACCCAGTACTTC. Protein sequence: CAISPFASNQETQYF.

The V gene is TRBV6-5, the J gene TRBJ2-5; no definite D call. The DNA end lines up better with TRBJ2-7; the J call may be wrong. CDR3 size: 13 residues. CDR1 is MNHEY and CDR2 is SVGAGI in the germline V gene. The CDR3 DNA follows: TGTGCCAGCAGTTACGCCGAACTCTACGAGCAGTACTTC. Translating it yields CASSYAELYEQYF.

This clone has a handful of counts. The rearrangement uses TRBV27 and TRBJ2-1; 9 bases map to TRBD1. The CDR3 loop spans 15 amino acids. V trimming: 6 bases; J trimming: 8 bases; junction bases outside the gene matches: 11. Germline lookup yields CDR1 MNHEY and CDR2 SMNVEV (reference sequence). The CDR3 sequence is CASRPGTGLFDEQFF. In DNA form, the CDR3 reads TGTGCCAGCAGGCCCGGGACAGGGTTGTTTGATGAGCAGTTCTTC.

This clone has only a few counts. V is TRBV30 and J is TRBJ1-6; no clear D. The CDR3 totals 13 residues. CDR1 and CDR2 from the germline V gene are GTSNPN and SVGIG (reference sequence). V was pared by 2 bases and J by 8 bases, with 10 bases between. Here the CDR3 DNA reads TGTGCCTGGAGTTTCGAAGCGGATTCACCCCTCCACTTT. Translation: CAWSFEADSPLHF.

The chain carries TRBV6-5 and TRBJ1-2; 8 nucleotides match TRBD1. There are 14 residues in the CDR3. CDR1 is MNHEY, CDR2 SVGAGI, per germline. With 5 bases clipped from V and 0 bases from J, the junction kept 2 bases outside the gene matches. The CDR3 region has the DNA TGTGCCAGCAGTCGGACAGGGACTAACTATGGCTACACCTTC. This translates into CASSRTGTNYGYTF.

The V gene is TRBV5-1, the J gene TRBJ2-7; 13 bases agree with TRBD2. Germline lookup yields CDR1 SGHRS and CDR2 YFSETQ. Germline trimming cut 0 bases from V and 5 bases from J; bases unmatched to any gene: 8. This CDR3 is built from 17 residues. CDR3 region: CASSLAGLAGYYHEQYF. The CDR3 region has the DNA TGCGCCAGCAGCTTGGCGGGACTAGCGGGGTACTACCACGAGCAGTACTTC.